These 5 T cell receptor beta chains were sequenced from one sample in a study of cytomegalovirus exposure and HLA in healthy donors. TCRdb's table, derived via immunoSEQ multiplex PCR, lists solely in-frame clones and lacks some. The sample yields roughly 56,000 clones, 85% to 95% seen once. Sequencing was carried out using PBMCs. All receptors derive from a man aged 18 to 35 in good health and CMV-seronegative.

The rearrangement links TRBV5-5 to TRBJ2-3, with unresolved D. The CDR3 has 15 residues. Trimming took off 4 bases at V and 4 bases at J, with 16 bases between the two ends. CDR1 and CDR2 (germline): SGHKS, YYEKEE (reference sequence). This CDR3 is CASSLSALLSDTQYF. CDR3 DNA sequence: TGTGCCAGCAGCCTGAGCGCTCTATTGTCAGATACGCAGTATTTT.

V gene TRBV9 combines with J gene TRBJ1-1; D not certain. This CDR3 spans 14 amino acids. V was cut by 0 bases and J by 6 bases, with 12 bases left in between. Germline assignment: CDR1 SGDLS and CDR2 YYNGEE. The CDR3 spells CASSVAVTGSEAFF. The CDR3 region has the DNA TGTGCCAGCAGCGTAGCAGTGACGGGTTCTGAAGCTTTCTTT.

The rearrangement joins TRBV18 to TRBJ1-4, with 10 bases fitting TRBD1. CDR1 and CDR2 (germline): KGHSH, LQKENI. This CDR3 contains 16 residues. Germline trimming cut 0 bases from V and 5 bases from J; bases unmatched to any gene: 3. CDR3 sequence reads: CASSPPAGQGNEKLFF. The CDR3 nucleotides are TGTGCCAGCTCACCACCGGCGGGACAGGGGAATGAAAAACTGTTTTTT.

This rearrangement joins TRBV7-9 to TRBJ1-2; 9 nucleotides align to TRBD1. Germline lookup yields CDR1 SEHNR and CDR2 FQNEAQ (reference sequence). With 10 bases clipped from V and 3 bases from J, the junction kept 12 bases outside the gene matches. The CDR3 has 15 amino acids. CDR3 amino acids: CATDTGTGGYYGYTF. The CDR3 coding sequence is TGTGCCACCGATACGGGAACAGGGGGCTACTATGGCTACACCTTC. The full variable domain, rest sourced from reference TRBV7-9 and TRBJ1-2, is DTGVSQNPRHKITKRGQNVTFRCDPISEHNRLYWYRQTLGQGPEFLTYFQNEAQLEKSRLLSDRFSAERPKGSFSTLEIQRTEQGDSAMYLCATDTGTGGYYGYTFGSGTRLTVV.

The V gene is TRBV28, the J gene TRBJ2-1; 14 nucleotides match TRBD2. The CDR3 contains 21 residues. The V gene's germline CDR1 is MDHEN and CDR2 SYDVKM. Losses at the gene ends were 10 bases for V and 1 base for J; bases not matched to a gene: 21. CDR3 DNA sequence: TGTGCCACAATCCCGTACCTGACTAGCGGGAGGGTAAAGGGGTCCTACAATGAGCAGTTCTTC. Translated: CATIPYLTSGRVKGSYNEQFF.